Listed below are T cell receptor beta chains from one sample, sequenced in a study of immune evolution from preneoplasia to lung adenocarcinoma. The table came from immunoSEQ multiplex PCR; TCRdb's copy has only in-frame clones and leaves some out. The profile shows 4,000 to 5,500 clones, over 65% of them singletons. Sequencing was performed on FFPE adjacent normal lung tissue. Every receptor here comes from a person aged 60-80 years with lung adenocarcinoma. The CDR3 runs from the conserved cysteine through the conserved F or W. D genes are given only for firm matches. A clone size is listed for some rows: how often the clone was seen (once, few, many), or a class if it is expanded.

D gene | J gene | clone size | V gene | CDR3 protein | CDR3 DNA
NA | TRBJ1-5 | NA | TRBV15 | CATSGSGSNQPQHF | TGTGCCACCAGCGGGTCCGGCAGCAATCAGCCCCAGCATTTT
NA | TRBJ1-3 | NA | TRBV28 | CASSPTGGSGNTIYF | TGTGCCAGCAGCCCGACGGGGGGCTCTGGAAACACCATATATTTT
NA | TRBJ2-7 | NA | TRBV27 | CASSFIYEQYF | TGTGCCAGCAGTTTTATCTACGAGCAGTACTTC
NA | TRBJ1-3 | NA | TRBV9 | CASSASADTIYF | TGTGCCAGCAGCGCATCGGCAGACACCATATATTTT
TRBD1 | TRBJ1-2 | NA | TRBV6-6 | CASRDRGSQGYTF | TGTGCCAGCAGAGACAGGGGATCGCAGGGCTACACCTTC
TRBD1 | TRBJ2-2 | NA | TRBV9 | CASGNRGNTGELFF | TGTGCCAGCGGTAACAGGGGTAACACCGGGGAGCTGTTTTTT
NA | TRBJ1-5 | large | TRBV4-1 | CASSQDSSNQPQHF | TGCGCCAGCAGCCAAGACAGTAGCAATCAGCCCCAGCATTTT
TRBD2 | TRBJ2-7 | NA | TRBV19 | CASSMGGGSYEQYF | TGTGCCAGTAGTATGGGCGGGGGCTCCTACGAGCAGTACTTC
TRBD1 | TRBJ1-2 | NA | TRBV6-5 | CASSEGQPTRGYTF | TGTGCCAGCAGTGAGGGACAGCCGACGCGGGGCTACACCTTC
NA | TRBJ1-1 | once | TRBV5-5 | CASSLGESRGTEAFF | TGTGCCAGCAGCTTGGGCGAATCGAGGGGGACGGAAGCTTTCTTT
NA | TRBJ2-2 | large | TRBV7-6 | CASRGSGELFF | TGTGCCAGCAGAGGGAGCGGGGAGCTGTTTTTT
TRBD1 | TRBJ1-2 | NA | TRBV10-2 | CASSRDSIYTF | TGCGCCAGCAGCCGGGACAGTATCTACACCTTC